One and the same sample provided the 28 T cell receptor beta chains below, sequenced in a study of blood T cell repertoires in COVID-19. TCRdb keeps only in-frame clones here, not all; method: immunoSEQ multiplex PCR. This sample has more than 350,000 clones, with around 87% found just once. Sequenced material: PBMCs or T cells enriched from blood (not recorded which). These TCRs come from a woman between 45 and 65 years old who had recovered from COVID-19.

The chain has TRBV18 and TRBJ2-1; 12 bases map to TRBD2. V shed 5 bases and J 6 bases; nucleotides not matched to a gene: 8. The CDR3 spans 16 residues. Germline CDR1 reads KGHSH; CDR2 reads LQKENI. CDR3 loop: CASSVMGLAGGNEQFF. CDR3 DNA sequence: TGTGCCAGCTCAGTAATGGGACTAGCGGGCGGCAATGAGCAGTTCTTC.

This chain joins TRBV7-2 and TRBJ2-7; D is undetermined. V shed 5 bases and J shed 0 bases, with 11 bases lying between them. Germline V CDR1 and CDR2: SGHTA, FQGNSA. This CDR3 contains 14 residues. The CDR3 spells CASSGLSSSYEQYF. CDR3 bases: TGTGCCAGCAGCGGGCTGTCGAGCTCCTACGAGCAGTACTTC.

The V and J genes are TRBV7-9 and TRBJ1-1; D remains unclear. This CDR3 contains 12 residues. Deletions cut 4 bases from V and 11 bases from J, with 14 bases between. The germline gives CDR1 SEHNR, CDR2 FQNEAQ (reference sequence). This chain's CDR3 is CASSSSSIDAFF. The CDR3 nucleotides read TGTGCCAGCAGCTCCTCCTCTATAGATGCTTTCTTT.

The chain links TRBV4-3 to TRBJ2-3; 7 bases align to TRBD1. This CDR3 is 16 amino acids long. Unmatched junction bases numbered 5, after V lost 0 bases and J lost 2 bases. Germline CDR1 and CDR2: LGHNA and YSLEER. The CDR3, as DNA: TGCGCCAGCAGCCAAGATAGGGGGCGTACCACAGATACGCAGTATTTT. Protein: CASSQDRGRTTDTQYF.

The chain links TRBV30 to TRBJ1-5, with 9 bases lining up with TRBD1. The CDR3 sequence is 15 residues long. The trim removed 3 bases at V and 7 bases at J, leaving 10 bases unmatched. Germline CDR1 is GTSNPN and CDR2 is SVGIG (reference sequence). This CDR3 reads CAWSPKGQGGQPQHF. The CDR3, as DNA: TGTGCCTGGAGCCCTAAGGGACAGGGAGGGCAGCCCCAGCATTTT.

The genes are TRBV2 and TRBJ2-7, with 10 bases aligning to TRBD1. Germline V gives CDR1 SNHLY, CDR2 FYNNEI. This CDR3 is 16 amino acids long. Germline trimming cut 6 bases from V and 4 bases from J; bases unmatched to any gene: 12. In DNA, the CDR3 is TGTGCCAGCAGAGGTTACGACAGGGGGCAGGGGTACGAGCAGTACTTC. It is translated as CASRGYDRGQGYEQYF.

The chain recombines TRBV5-1 with TRBJ1-5; 8 bases agree with TRBD1. The trim removed 0 bases at V and 6 bases at J, leaving 5 bases unmatched. The CDR3 is made up of 15 amino acids. Germline CDR1 and CDR2: SGHRS and YFSETQ. The CDR3 loop reads CASSLGAGGSQPQHF. DNA for the CDR3: TGCGCCAGCAGCTTGGGGGCAGGGGGCAGTCAGCCCCAGCATTTT.

V is TRBV2 and J is TRBJ1-2; D remains ambiguous. With 5 bases removed from V and 1 base from J, the gap between germline ends came to 11 bases. The CDR3 is 14 amino acids. CDR1 is SNHLY, CDR2 FYNNEI, per germline. Here the CDR3 reads CASSQGRINYGYTF. The CDR3 bases are TGTGCCAGCAGTCAAGGGCGGATTAACTATGGCTACACCTTC.

The chain employs TRBV9 and TRBJ2-1; a possible D gene is TRBD1 (6 bases). V lost 4 bases, J lost 7 bases, and 9 bases lay in between. The germline V gene encodes CDR1 SGDLS and CDR2 YYNGEE. This CDR3 region has 12 residues. The CDR3: CASSRQGNEQFF. CDR3 sequence (DNA): TGTGCCAGCAGCCGGCAGGGGAATGAGCAGTTCTTC. Full variable domain (outside the CDR3, taken from reference TRBV9 and TRBJ2-1): DSGVTQTPKHLITATGQRVTLRCSPRSGDLSVYWYQQSLDQGLQFLIQYYNGEERAKGNILERFSAQQFPDLHSELNLSSLELGDSALYFCASSRQGNEQFFGPGTRLTVL.

Only a few counts were recorded for this clone. The chain joins TRBV25-1 to TRBJ1-1, with TRBD1 matching over 9 bases. The CDR3 has 13 residues. Germline CDR1 MGHDK, CDR2 SYGVNS. J gave up 4 bases and V 4 bases, and 1 base lay outside the gene matches. In DNA, the CDR3 is TGTGCCAGCAGTGGGGACAGGGTCACTGAAGCTTTCTTT. Protein sequence: CASSGDRVTEAFF.

The chain couples TRBV27 to TRBJ2-1, with D possibly being TRBD1 (6 bases). The germline V and J ends were trimmed by 5 bases and 4 bases, with 12 bases remaining between them. The CDR3 spans 14 residues. Germline V gene sequence: CDR1 MNHEY, CDR2 SMNVEV (reference sequence). CDR3 in amino acids: CASSLAQGYNEQFF. DNA for the CDR3: TGTGCCAGCAGTCTGGCGCAGGGGTACAATGAGCAGTTCTTC.

The rearrangement uses TRBV7-2 and TRBJ1-4, with 8 nucleotides matching TRBD1. CDR1 SGHTA and CDR2 FQGNSA come from the germline V gene. Trimming cost V 3 bases and J 0 bases; bases outside gene matches: 3. CDR3 length: 16 residues. CDR3 sequence (DNA): TGTGCCAGCAGCTTCACAGGGGGTGCAACTAATGAAAAACTGTTTTTT. It translates to CASSFTGGATNEKLFF.

The rearrangement uses TRBV11-3 and TRBJ1-1, with TRBD1 matching over 7 bases. V shed 5 bases and J 11 bases; nucleotides not matched to a gene: 11. Germline loops: CDR1 SGHNT, CDR2 YENEEA. The CDR3 runs to 13 residues. CDR3 protein: CASSQGLTGLAFF. In DNA form, the CDR3 reads TGTGCCAGCAGCCAAGGACTGACAGGGCTGGCTTTCTTT.

The V call is TRBV27, the J call TRBJ2-7; TRBD1 is a possible D gene (6 bases). The CDR3 is 11 amino acids. Germline V gene sequence: CDR1 MNHEY, CDR2 SMNVEV (reference sequence). Deletions cut 4 bases from V and 10 bases from J, with 11 bases between. The CDR3 here is CASSSAGVQYF. In nucleotides, the CDR3 is TGTGCCAGCAGTTCGGCAGGGGTTCAGTACTTC.

The genes are TRBV4-3 and TRBJ1-2; TRBD1 might be the D (5 bases). The CDR3 contains 14 residues. V was clipped by 0 bases and J by 8 bases, with 13 bases between them. Germline loops: CDR1 LGHNA, CDR2 YSLEER. Here the CDR3 reads CASSQDYQGGGYTF. In DNA form, the CDR3 reads TGCGCCAGCAGCCAAGATTATCAGGGTGGCGGCTACACCTTC.

The chain carries TRBV2 and TRBJ1-6; maybe TRBD1 (5 bases). Trimming pared 0 bases from V and 0 bases from J, leaving 12 bases between. The length of the CDR3 is 18 residues. CDR1 SNHLY and CDR2 FYNNEI come from the germline V gene. Here the CDR3 reads CASSEAPDSRSYNSPLHF. The CDR3 DNA follows: TGTGCCAGCAGTGAAGCCCCTGACAGCCGCTCCTATAATTCACCCCTCCACTTT.

V usage is TRBV27 and J usage is TRBJ2-2; TRBD1 aligns across 10 bases. V trimming: 6 bases; J trimming: 5 bases; junction bases outside the gene matches: 9. This CDR3 region has 16 residues. Germline CDR1 reads MNHEY; CDR2 reads SMNVEV (reference sequence). The CDR3 region is CASRRAPGQGTGELFF. The CDR3 nucleotides are TGTGCCAGCAGACGAGCCCCGGGACAGGGGACCGGGGAGCTGTTTTTT.

The rearrangement joins TRBV5-1 to TRBJ2-1; 8 positions match TRBD2. The V and J ends lost 0 bases and 10 bases, in that order; junction bases with no gene match: 12. The CDR3 has 16 residues. Germline CDR1 is SGHRS and CDR2 is YFSETQ. The CDR3, as DNA: TGCGCCAGCAGCTTGGGGGGCAGCGGGGGCCCGACCGAGCAGTTCTTC. This encodes CASSLGGSGGPTEQFF.

The rearrangement joins TRBV19 to TRBJ1-1; D might be TRBD1 (6 bases). Looked up from germline, CDR1 is LNHDA and CDR2 is SQIVND (reference sequence). V gave up 5 bases and J gave up 13 bases, with 17 bases separating them. The CDR3 has 12 amino acids. In nucleotides, the CDR3 is TGTGCCAGTAGTGCCAACAGGGATTCTGGTTTCTTT. This codes for CASSANRDSGFF.

V is TRBV5-1 and J is TRBJ2-5; possibly TRBD2 for D (5 bases). This CDR3 is 14 amino acids long. Between the trimmed V and J ends, which lost 0 bases and 5 bases, there was a span of 11 bases. CDR1 is SGHRS, CDR2 YFSETQ, per germline. CDR3 sequence reads: CASSLAGVGETQYF. In DNA form, the CDR3 reads TGCGCCAGCAGCTTGGCCGGGGTGGGGGAGACCCAGTACTTC.

The rearrangement uses TRBV27 and TRBJ1-1, with 10 positions matching TRBD1. Germline CDR1 MNHEY, CDR2 SMNVEV (reference sequence). CDR3 length equals 13 residues. After removal of 8 bases from V and 7 bases from J, the junction contained 7 bases not matched to a gene. The CDR3 DNA follows: TGTGCCAGCCGGGACAGGGGCAATTTTGAAGCTTTCTTT. Its protein is CASRDRGNFEAFF.

The rearrangement joins TRBV6-5 to TRBJ2-5, with 7 bases matching TRBD2. J lost 1 base, V lost 11 bases, and 4 bases had no gene match. Germline loops: CDR1 MNHEY, CDR2 SVGAGI. This CDR3 is built from 12 residues. The CDR3 coding sequence is TGTGCCGCGCGGGGGACCCAAGAGACCCAGTACTTC. Its translation: CAARGTQETQYF.

The J gene is TRBJ2-7, the V gene TRBV7-2; weak D call: TRBD2 (7 bases). Trimming removed 4 bases from V and 6 bases from J, with 22 bases in between. Germline V CDR1 and CDR2: SGHTA, FQGNSA. The CDR3 has 16 residues. The CDR3 loop reads CASSYVGGLLSSEQYF. In DNA form, the CDR3 reads TGTGCCAGCAGCTATGTAGGGGGACTACTATCCAGCGAGCAGTACTTC.

The chain links TRBV5-8 to TRBJ1-3, with a weak D call TRBD1 (5 bases). The V gene lost 0 bases and the J gene lost 0 bases, with 13 bases spanning the gap. The length of the CDR3 is 17 residues. Germline V CDR1 and CDR2: SGHTS, YDEGEE. The CDR3: CASSLVPEGISGNTIYF. The CDR3 nucleotides read TGTGCCAGCAGCTTGGTACCGGAGGGGATCTCTGGAAACACCATATATTTT.

This sequence joins TRBV4-2 and TRBJ2-7, with unresolved D. Germline loops: CDR1 LGHNA, CDR2 YNFKEQ. This CDR3 has 15 residues. V lost 2 bases, J lost 6 bases, and 17 bases lay in between. CDR3 sequence: CASSQSLIQSAEQYF. The CDR3 DNA reads as TGTGCCAGCAGCCAAAGTCTGATACAGTCGGCCGAGCAGTACTTC.

J is TRBJ1-2 and V is TRBV4-1, with a tentative D call TRBD1 (6 bases). V lost 1 base and J lost 4, with 16 bases in between. This CDR3 region has 16 residues. Germline V lookup: CDR1 MGHRA, CDR2 YSYEKL. This chain's CDR3 is CASSQVQRDTGYGYTF. The CDR3, as DNA: TGCGCCAGCAGCCAAGTTCAGCGGGACACTGGCTATGGCTACACCTTC.

V usage is TRBV7-3 and J usage is TRBJ2-3; D is perhaps TRBD1 (6 bases). This CDR3 comprises 16 residues. The ends were cut back, 2 bases at V and 0 bases at J, with 12 bases in the middle. Germline V gene sequence: CDR1 SGHTA, CDR2 FQGTGA. CDR3 region: CASSLLGAGSTDTQYF. The CDR3, as DNA: TGTGCCAGCAGCTTACTGGGGGCGGGCAGCACAGATACGCAGTATTTT. The full variable domain, in which reference TRBV7-3 and TRBJ2-3 provide the parts outside the CDR3, is GAGVSQTPSNKVTEKGKYVELRCDPISGHTALYWYRQSLGQGPEFLIYFQGTGAADDSGLPNDRFFAVRPEGSVSTLKIQRTERGDSAVYLCASSLLGAGSTDTQYFGPGTRLTVL.

V is TRBV28 and J is TRBJ2-7, with 8 bases aligning to TRBD1. This CDR3 spans 13 amino acids. J gave up 2 bases and V 6 bases, and 3 bases lay outside the gene matches. The germline V gene encodes CDR1 MDHEN and CDR2 SYDVKM. The CDR3 nucleotides read TGTGCCAGCAGGCAGGGACAGGCCTACGAGCAGTACTTC. Its protein is CASRQGQAYEQYF. The full variable domain, rest sourced from reference TRBV28 and TRBJ2-7, is DVKVTQSSRYLVKRTGEKVFLECVQDMDHENMFWYRQDPGLGLRLIYFSYDVKMKEKGDIPEGYSVSREKKERFSLILESASTNQTSMYLCASRQGQAYEQYFGPGTRLTVT.